These 7 T cell receptor beta chains were sequenced from one sample in a study of blood T cell repertoires in COVID-19. Clones were read by immunoSEQ multiplex PCR, and TCRdb kept only the in-frame ones, dropping some. The sample lists approximately 230,000 clones, about 87% occurring once. Sequenced material: peripheral blood. These receptors all stem from a woman younger than 45 with COVID-19, enrolled during active disease.

The chain couples TRBV2 to TRBJ2-5, with 8 positions matching TRBD1. The CDR3 consists of 13 residues. The V gene end was trimmed by 5 bases and the J gene end by 9 bases; junction bases not matched to a gene: 8. Germline assignment: CDR1 SNHLY and CDR2 FYNNEI. CDR3 sequence reads: CASSPGGAVAQYF. DNA of the CDR3: TGTGCCAGCAGTCCAGGGGGCGCGGTTGCCCAGTACTTC.

The V call is TRBV6-5, the J call TRBJ2-7, with TRBD1 matching 10 bases. CDR1 is MNHEY and CDR2 is SVGAGI in the germline V gene. The CDR3 runs to 15 residues. Losses at the gene ends were 7 bases for V and 3 bases for J; bases not matched to a gene: 9. Here the CDR3 DNA reads TGTGCCAGCACCGCGGGACAGGGGATAAACTACGAGCAGTACGTC. Encoded protein: CASTAGQGINYEQYV.

The V gene is TRBV19, the J gene TRBJ1-3, with a weak D call TRBD1 (5 bases). Germline V gives CDR1 LNHDA, CDR2 SQIVND (reference sequence). CDR3 length: 17 amino acids. Trimming took 5 bases from V and 0 from J, leaving 17 bases between them. CDR3 sequence (DNA): TGTGCCAGTAGTTTTTCGCCGGGACTGATCTCTGGAAACACCATATATTTT. Translated, it gives CASSFSPGLISGNTIYF.

This sequence joins TRBV5-4 and TRBJ2-3; TRBD2 is a possible D gene (6 bases). V lost 0 bases, J lost 0 bases, and 8 bases lay in between. This CDR3 has 15 residues. Germline V lookup: CDR1 SGHNT, CDR2 YYREEE (reference sequence). DNA of the CDR3: TGTGCCAGCAGCTTGGATCGGGGGAGCACAGATACGCAGTATTTT. Its translation is CASSLDRGSTDTQYF.

This chain links TRBV18 with TRBJ2-7; TRBD2 matches 10 bases. The germline gives CDR1 KGHSH, CDR2 LQKENI. The CDR3 extends over 14 amino acids. V dropped 8 bases and J dropped 2; count of bases not matched to a gene: 6. The CDR3 loop reads CASTASGGTYEQYF. The CDR3 DNA sequence: TGTGCCAGCACAGCTAGCGGGGGTACCTACGAGCAGTACTTC.

This chain joins TRBV18 and TRBJ2-7; weak D call: TRBD2 (6 bases). CDR1 and CDR2 from the germline V gene are KGHSH and LQKENI. The CDR3 covers 13 residues. V was trimmed by 5 bases and J by 4 bases, leaving 12 bases between them. CDR3 amino acids: CASSSIAGYEQYF. CDR3 coding DNA: TGTGCCAGCTCATCCATCGCGGGGTACGAGCAGTACTTC.

This chain uses TRBV13 with TRBJ1-1; D is ambiguous. Per the germline V gene, CDR1 is PRHDT and CDR2 is FYEKMQ (reference sequence). This CDR3 region has 14 residues. Trimming removed 5 bases at V and 1 base at J, with 11 bases between. The CDR3 sequence: CASSRPTANTEAFF. The CDR3 nucleotides read TGTGCCAGCAGCCGTCCCACAGCGAACACTGAAGCTTTCTTT.